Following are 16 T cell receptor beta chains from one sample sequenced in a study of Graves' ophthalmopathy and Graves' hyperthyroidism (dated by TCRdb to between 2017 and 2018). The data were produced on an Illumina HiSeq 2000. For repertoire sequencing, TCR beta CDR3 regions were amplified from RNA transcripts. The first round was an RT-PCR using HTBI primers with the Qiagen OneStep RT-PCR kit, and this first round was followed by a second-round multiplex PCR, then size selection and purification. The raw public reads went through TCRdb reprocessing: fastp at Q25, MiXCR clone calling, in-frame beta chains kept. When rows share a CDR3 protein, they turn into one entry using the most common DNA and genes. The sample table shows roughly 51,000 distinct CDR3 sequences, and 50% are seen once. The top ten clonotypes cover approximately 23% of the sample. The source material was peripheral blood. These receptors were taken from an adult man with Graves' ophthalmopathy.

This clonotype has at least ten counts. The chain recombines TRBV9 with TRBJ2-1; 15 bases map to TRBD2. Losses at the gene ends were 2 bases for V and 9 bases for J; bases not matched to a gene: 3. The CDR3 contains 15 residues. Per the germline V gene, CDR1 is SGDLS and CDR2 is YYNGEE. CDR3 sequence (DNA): TGTGCCAGCAGCGTTGGGACTAGCGGGGGGCTTGAGCAGTTCTTC. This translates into CASSVGTSGGLEQFF.

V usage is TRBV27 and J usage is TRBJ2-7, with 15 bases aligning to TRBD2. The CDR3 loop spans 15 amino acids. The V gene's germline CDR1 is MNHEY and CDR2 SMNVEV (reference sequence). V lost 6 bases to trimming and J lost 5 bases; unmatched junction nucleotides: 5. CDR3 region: CASRTRTSGRDEQYF. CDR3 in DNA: TGTGCCAGCAGGACGAGGACTAGCGGGAGGGACGAGCAGTACTTC.

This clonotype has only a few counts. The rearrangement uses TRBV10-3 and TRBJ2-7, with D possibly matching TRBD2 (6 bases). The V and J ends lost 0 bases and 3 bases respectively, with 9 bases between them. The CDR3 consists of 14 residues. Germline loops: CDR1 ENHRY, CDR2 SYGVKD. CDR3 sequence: CAISESASDYEQYF. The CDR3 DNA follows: TGTGCCATCAGTGAGTCGGCTAGCGACTACGAGCAGTACTTC.

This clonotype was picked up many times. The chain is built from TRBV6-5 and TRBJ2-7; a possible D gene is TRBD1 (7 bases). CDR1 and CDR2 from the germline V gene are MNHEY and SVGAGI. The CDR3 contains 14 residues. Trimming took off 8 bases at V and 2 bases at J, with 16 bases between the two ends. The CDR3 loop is CASQQSRGAYEQYF. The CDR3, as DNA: TGTGCCAGCCAGCAATCCAGGGGGGCCTACGAGCAGTACTTC.

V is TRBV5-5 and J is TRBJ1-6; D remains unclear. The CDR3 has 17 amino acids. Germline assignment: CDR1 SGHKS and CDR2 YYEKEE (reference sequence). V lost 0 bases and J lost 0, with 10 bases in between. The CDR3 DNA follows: TGTGCCAGCAGCTTGGATTCGCAGCACTCCTATAATTCACCCCTCCACTTT. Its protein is CASSLDSQHSYNSPLHF.

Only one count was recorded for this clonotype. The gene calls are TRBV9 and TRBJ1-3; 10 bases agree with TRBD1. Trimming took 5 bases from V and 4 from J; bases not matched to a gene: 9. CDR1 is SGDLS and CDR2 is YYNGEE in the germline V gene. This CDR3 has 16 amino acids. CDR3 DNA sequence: TGTGCCAGCAGGGGCGGACAGGGGGGAGCCGGAAACACCATATATTTT. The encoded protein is CASRGGQGGAGNTIYF.

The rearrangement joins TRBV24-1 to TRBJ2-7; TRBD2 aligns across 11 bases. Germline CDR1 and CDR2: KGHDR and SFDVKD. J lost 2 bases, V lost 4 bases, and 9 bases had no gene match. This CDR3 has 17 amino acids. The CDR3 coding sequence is TGTGCCACCAGTGAACTCCCGGGACTAGCGGATACCTACGAGCAGTACTTC. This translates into CATSELPGLADTYEQYF.

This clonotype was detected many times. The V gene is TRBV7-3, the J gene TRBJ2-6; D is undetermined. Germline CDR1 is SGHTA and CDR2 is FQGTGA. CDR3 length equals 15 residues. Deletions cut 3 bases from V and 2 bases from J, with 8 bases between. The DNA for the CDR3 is TGTGCCAGCAGCTTCCCTGTCGCTGGGGCCAACGTCCTGACTTTC. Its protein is CASSFPVAGANVLTF.

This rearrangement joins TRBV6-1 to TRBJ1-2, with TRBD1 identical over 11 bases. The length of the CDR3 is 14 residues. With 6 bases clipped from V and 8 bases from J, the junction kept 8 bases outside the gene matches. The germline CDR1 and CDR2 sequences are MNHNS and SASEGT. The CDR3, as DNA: TGTGCCAGCAGCGAGGACAGGGGGCGGAAGGGCTACACCTTC. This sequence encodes CASSEDRGRKGYTF.

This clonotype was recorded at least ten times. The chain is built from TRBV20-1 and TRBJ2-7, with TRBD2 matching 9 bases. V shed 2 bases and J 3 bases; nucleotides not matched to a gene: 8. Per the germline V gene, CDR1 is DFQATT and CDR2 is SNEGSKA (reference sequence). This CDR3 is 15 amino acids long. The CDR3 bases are TGCAGTGCTAGACCCTCGGCGGGGGGGAACTACGAGCAGTACTTC. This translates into CSARPSAGGNYEQYF.

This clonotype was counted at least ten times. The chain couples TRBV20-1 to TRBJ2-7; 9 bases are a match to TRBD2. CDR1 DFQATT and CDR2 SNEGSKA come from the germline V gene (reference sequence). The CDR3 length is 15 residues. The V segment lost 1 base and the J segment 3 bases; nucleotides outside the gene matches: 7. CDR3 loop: CSARAPGLAIYEQYF. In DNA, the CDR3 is TGCAGTGCTAGAGCACCGGGACTAGCCATCTACGAGCAGTACTTC.

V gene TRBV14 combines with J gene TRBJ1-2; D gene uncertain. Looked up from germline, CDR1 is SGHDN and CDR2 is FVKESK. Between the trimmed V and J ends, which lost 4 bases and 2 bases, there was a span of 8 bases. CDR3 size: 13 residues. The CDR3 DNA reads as TGTGCCAGCAGCCCGGGGATGAACTATGGCTACACCTTC. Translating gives CASSPGMNYGYTF.

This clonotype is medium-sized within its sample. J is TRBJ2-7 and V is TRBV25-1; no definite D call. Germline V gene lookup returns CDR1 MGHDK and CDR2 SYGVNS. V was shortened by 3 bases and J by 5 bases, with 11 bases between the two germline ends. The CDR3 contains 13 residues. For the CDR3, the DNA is TGTGCCAGCAGTGATCCTAGGATGGACGAGCAGTACTTC. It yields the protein CASSDPRMDEQYF.

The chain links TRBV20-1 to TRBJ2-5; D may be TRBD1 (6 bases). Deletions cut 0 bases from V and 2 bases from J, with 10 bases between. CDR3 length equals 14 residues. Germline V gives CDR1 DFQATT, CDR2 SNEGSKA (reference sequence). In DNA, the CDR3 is TGCAGTGCTAGAGATGACAGGAGACAAGAGACCCAGTACTTC. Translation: CSARDDRRQETQYF.

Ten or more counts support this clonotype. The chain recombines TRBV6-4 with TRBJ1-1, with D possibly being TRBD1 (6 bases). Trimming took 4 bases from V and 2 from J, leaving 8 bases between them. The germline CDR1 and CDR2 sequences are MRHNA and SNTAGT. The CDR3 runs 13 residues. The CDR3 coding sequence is TGTGCCAGCAGTGCGGACAGTAACACTGAAGCTTTCTTT. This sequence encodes CASSADSNTEAFF.

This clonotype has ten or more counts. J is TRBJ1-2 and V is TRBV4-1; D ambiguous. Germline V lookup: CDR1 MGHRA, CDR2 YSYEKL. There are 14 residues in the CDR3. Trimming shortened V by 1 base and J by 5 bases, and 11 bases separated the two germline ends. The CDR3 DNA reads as TGCGCCAGCAGCCAAGCGGCTCTCGGATATGGCTACACCTTC. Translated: CASSQAALGYGYTF.